This T cell receptor (beta chain) originates from a study of quantifying T cell responses using KT2 cells. Background on the study: TCR alpha and beta constant-region primers primed reverse transcription of RNA. The T4 ligation step was estimated to exceed 8% efficiency under optimum conditions.

The cDNA 3' end received a ligated oligonucleotide with a UMI. An equimolar mix of RC1.1 and RC1.2 primed the beta chain across TRBC1 and TRBC2. TCRdb itself ran the UMI-ligation and nested PCR reads through MiXCR, one entry per CDR3 protein. The sample records more than 55,000 distinct CDR3 sequences, 9% to 15% being singletons. This clonotype was observed a handful of times. The CDR3 consists of 18 residues. The ends lost 1 base at V and 9 bases at J; junction bases unmatched: 15. The germline CDR1 and CDR2 sequences are SGHVS and FQNEAQ. Known numbers of the T cell clone KT2 were added to PBMC. Sequencing was carried out using PBMCs spiked with cells of the T cell clone KT2. This chain uses TRBV7-8 with TRBJ2-1, with TRBD2 matching 10 bases. The receptor was derived from a human donor. The CDR3 DNA reads TGTGCCAGCAGCTTAGGGACTCTAGCGGGGGTAGGGGTTCCTGAGCAGTTCTTC. Translating gives CASSLGTLAGVGVPEQFF.